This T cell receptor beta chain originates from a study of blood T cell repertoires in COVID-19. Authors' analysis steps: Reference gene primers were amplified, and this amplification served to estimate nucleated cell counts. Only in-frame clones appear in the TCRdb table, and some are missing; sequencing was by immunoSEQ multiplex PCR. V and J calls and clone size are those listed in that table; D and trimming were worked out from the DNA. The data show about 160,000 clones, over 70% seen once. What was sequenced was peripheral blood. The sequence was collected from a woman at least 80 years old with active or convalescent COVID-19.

The CDR3 loop reads CASSLGVGGTYEQYF. DNA for the CDR3: TGTGCCAGCAGCTTAGGGGTAGGCGGTACCTACGAGCAGTACTTC. The chain recombines TRBV7-9 with TRBJ2-7; D remains ambiguous. Germline CDR1 and CDR2: SEHNR and FQNEAQ (reference sequence). Trimming took off 1 base at V and 2 bases at J, with 12 bases between the two ends. CDR3 size: 15 residues.